This entry features one TCR beta chain sequence. Its antigen is unidentified. The data derive from a study of cytomegalovirus exposure and HLA in healthy donors. Broader study findings: Most of the CMV-associated TCR beta chains (in a later analysis) appeared to be HLA-restricted.

It was with 60 Vbeta and 13 Jbeta primers that the PCR ran. Profiled with immunoSEQ multiplex PCR; TCRdb holds only in-frame clones, not every one. The data contain about 140,000 clones, 75% to 90% of them singletons. The germline V gene encodes CDR1 SGHVS and CDR2 FQNEAQ. CDR3 size: 15 residues. V was clipped by 3 bases and J by 5 bases; unmatched bases: 4. The sequenced sample was PBMCs. The V and J genes are TRBV7-8 and TRBJ2-2; 9 positions match TRBD2. The TCR sequence derives from a man aged 40-49 years in good health and CMV-seronegative. The CDR3 coding sequence is TGTGCCAGCAGCTTCCTAGCGGGGCGAACCGGGGAGCTGTTTTTT. This sequence encodes CASSFLAGRTGELFF.